This T cell receptor (beta chain) was captured in a study of shared clonotypes between healthy human individuals. V was cut by 4 bases and J by 9 bases, with 13 bases left in between. The CDR3 has 12 residues. CDR1 is SQVTM and CDR2 is ANQGSEA in the germline V gene. Whole-study results and caveats: Only blood samples were collected, and tissue repertoires likely differ.

Some 90 million PBMCs supplied genomic DNA for unsorted samples. Worth noting for this clone: The antigen is not known.

The method was immunoSEQ multiplex PCR; TCRdb's version includes in-frame clones alone and lacks a portion of them. The repertoire holds roughly 490,000 clones, about 82% seen once, with approximately 12% in the top ten. Sample: PBMCs. The source of this sequence is a woman in her thirties or forties in good health. Some clones in this sample may be carry-over from other donors' samples. The chain couples TRBV29-1 to TRBJ2-1; D possibly corresponds to TRBD2 (5 bases). The CDR3 is CSVVRDDGEQFF. The DNA for the CDR3 is TGCAGCGTTGTACGGGATGATGGTGAGCAGTTCTTC.